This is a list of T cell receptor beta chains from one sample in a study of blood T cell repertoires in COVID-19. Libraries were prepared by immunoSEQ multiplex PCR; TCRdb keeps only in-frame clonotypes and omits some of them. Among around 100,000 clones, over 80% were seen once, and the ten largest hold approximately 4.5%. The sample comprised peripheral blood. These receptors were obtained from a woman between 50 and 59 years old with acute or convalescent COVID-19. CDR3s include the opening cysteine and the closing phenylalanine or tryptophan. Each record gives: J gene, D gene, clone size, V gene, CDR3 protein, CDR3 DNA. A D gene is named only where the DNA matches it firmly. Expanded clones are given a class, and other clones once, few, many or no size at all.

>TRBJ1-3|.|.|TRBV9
CASSPEGSLAGNTIYF
TGTGCCAGCAGCCCGGAGGGGAGCCTGGCGGGAAACACCATATATTTT
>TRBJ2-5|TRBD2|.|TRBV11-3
CASSWGGLAGGGGTQYF
TGTGCCAGCAGCTGGGGGGGACTAGCGGGAGGAGGTGGGACCCAGTACTTC
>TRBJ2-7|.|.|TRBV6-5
CASTRGLFAEQYF
TGTGCCAGCACTCGTGGGCTTTTCGCCGAGCAGTACTTC
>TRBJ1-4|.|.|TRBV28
CASSLYQRRTNEKLFF
TGTGCCAGCAGTTTATACCAACGCAGAACTAATGAAAAACTGTTTTTT
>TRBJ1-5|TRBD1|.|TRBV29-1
CSVEEGQGGQPQHF
TGCAGCGTTGAAGAGGGACAGGGTGGTCAGCCCCAGCATTTT
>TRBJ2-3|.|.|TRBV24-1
CATGGTSTDTQYF
TGTGCCACCGGGGGGACCAGCACAGATACGCAGTATTTT
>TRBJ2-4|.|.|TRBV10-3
CAISPFGGPGLNIQYF
TGTGCCATCAGTCCCTTTGGTGGACCGGGACTAAACATTCAGTACTTC
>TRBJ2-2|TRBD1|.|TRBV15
CATSIDRVGTGELFF
TGTGCCACCAGCATCGACAGGGTCGGGACCGGGGAGCTGTTTTTT
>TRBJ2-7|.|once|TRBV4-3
CASSQEVAGAWNSKVYEQYF
TGCGCCAGCAGCCAAGAGGTTGCCGGAGCTTGGAACTCGAAAGTCTACGAGCAGTACTTC
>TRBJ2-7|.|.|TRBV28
CASSFLAFGEQYF
TGTGCCAGCAGTTTCCTCGCGTTTGGCGAGCAGTACTTC
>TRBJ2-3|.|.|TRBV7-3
CASSLDSSMSTDTQYF
TGTGCCAGCAGCTTAGACTCCTCTATGAGCACAGATACGCAGTATTTT
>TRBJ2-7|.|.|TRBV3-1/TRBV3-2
CASSLLNYEQYF
TGTGCCAGCAGCCTCCTAAATTACGAGCAGTACTTC
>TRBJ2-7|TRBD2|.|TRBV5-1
CASSAGGGGGEQYF
TGCGCCAGCAGCGCCGGCGGGGGGGGCGGCGAGCAGTACTTC
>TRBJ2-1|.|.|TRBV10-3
CASRGGNEQFF
TGTGCCTCACGGGGAGGCAATGAGCAGTTCTTC
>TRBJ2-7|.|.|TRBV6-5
CASSEIHEQYF
TGTGCCAGCAGCGAGATTCACGAGCAGTACTTC
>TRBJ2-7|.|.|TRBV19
CASTETRTGEQYF
TGTGCCAGTACCGAAACTCGGACGGGGGAGCAGTACTTC
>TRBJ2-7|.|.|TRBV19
CASSIAGTSYYEQYF
TGTGCCAGTAGTATTGCCGGGACATCTTACTACGAGCAGTACTTC
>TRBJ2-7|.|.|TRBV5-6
CASSLWRVGEQYF
TGTGCCAGCAGCTTGTGGAGGGTGGGTGAGCAGTACTTC
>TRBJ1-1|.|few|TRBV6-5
CATQTGWVTEAFF
TGTGCCACCCAGACAGGCTGGGTGACTGAAGCTTTCTTT
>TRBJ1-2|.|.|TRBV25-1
CASSDERRGRGYTF
TGTGCCAGCAGTGACGAACGGCGGGGTAGGGGCTACACCTTC
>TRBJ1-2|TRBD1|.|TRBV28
CASSSGQLNYGYTF
TGTGCCAGCAGTTCGGGACAGCTTAACTATGGCTACACCTTC
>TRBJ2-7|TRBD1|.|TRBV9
CASSARQGPYEQYF
TGTGCCAGCAGCGCCAGACAGGGACCCTACGAGCAGTACTTC
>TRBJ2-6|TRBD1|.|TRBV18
CASSPTSTGGLSGANVLTF
TGTGCCAGCTCACCAACGTCCACAGGGGGCCTCTCTGGGGCCAACGTCCTGACTTTC
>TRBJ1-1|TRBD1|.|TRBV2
CASRPDRGQGGNTEAFF
TGTGCCAGCAGGCCCGATCGAGGACAGGGGGGAAACACTGAAGCTTTCTTT
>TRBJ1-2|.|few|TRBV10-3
CAISGGDGLYGYTF
TGTGCCATCAGTGGCGGGGACGGTTTGTATGGCTACACCTTC
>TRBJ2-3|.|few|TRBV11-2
CASTGSTDTQYF
TGTGCCAGTACAGGGAGCACAGATACGCAGTATTTT
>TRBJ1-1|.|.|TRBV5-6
CASSLDRGYVGTEAFF
TGTGCCAGCAGCTTGGATAGAGGGTATGTTGGGACTGAAGCTTTCTTT
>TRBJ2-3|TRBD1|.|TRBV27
CASSLEGQGIGTDTQYF
TGTGCCAGCAGTTTAGAGGGACAGGGCATCGGCACAGATACGCAGTATTTT
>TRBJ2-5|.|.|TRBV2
CASSPRGDQETQYF
TGTGCCAGCAGTCCCCGCGGGGACCAAGAGACCCAGTACTTC
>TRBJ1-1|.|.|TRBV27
CASRRAGRATEAFF
TGTGCCAGCAGACGGGCGGGGAGGGCCACTGAAGCTTTCTTT
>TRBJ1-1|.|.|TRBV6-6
CASSSTAANTEAFF
TGTGCCAGCAGTTCGACAGCTGCGAACACTGAAGCTTTCTTT